These 19 T cell receptor beta chains share one sample of origin, sequenced in a study of blood T cell repertoires in COVID-19. Data came from immunoSEQ multiplex PCR; TCRdb stores just in-frame clones and leaves some out. The sample includes under 200,000 clones, around 80% of them seen just once. Specimen: PBMCs or T cells enriched from blood (not recorded which). Receptors were obtained from a man aged 50-60 years who had recovered from COVID-19.

This clone was picked up a small number of times. The J gene is TRBJ1-2, the V gene TRBV7-8, with 7 bases aligning to TRBD1. J was trimmed by 7 bases and V by 2 bases; bases with no gene match: 13. Germline CDR1 is SGHVS and CDR2 is FQNEAQ. The CDR3 has 16 amino acids. The CDR3 nucleotides are TGTGCCAGCAGCTTAAGGCACGGACGGGCAGGGGGTGGCTACACCTTC. This translates into CASSLRHGRAGGGYTF.

The chain carries TRBV28 and TRBJ1-2; tentatively, D is TRBD1 (5 bases). Germline assignment: CDR1 MDHEN and CDR2 SYDVKM. The CDR3 is 13 amino acids. With 4 bases removed from V and 8 bases from J, the gap between germline ends came to 14 bases. CDR3 nucleotides: TGTGCCAGCAGTTGGGGGGACCCTGGGGGCTACACCTTC. Protein sequence: CASSWGDPGGYTF.

The V and J genes are TRBV20-1 and TRBJ2-7, with D possibly being TRBD1 or TRBD2 (5 bases each). V shed 4 bases and J shed 5 bases, with 12 bases lying between them. The V gene's germline CDR1 is DFQATT and CDR2 SNEGSKA (reference sequence). There are 12 residues in the CDR3. CDR3 region: CSATEGLDEQYF. The CDR3 nucleotides read TGCAGTGCTACTGAGGGGCTGGACGAGCAGTACTTC.

The chain joins TRBV7-3 to TRBJ2-1; 8 bases are a match to TRBD2. The CDR3 is made up of 16 amino acids. Germline CDR1 and CDR2: SGHTA and FQGTGA. With 5 bases clipped from V and 3 bases from J, the junction kept 9 bases outside the gene matches. CDR3 in amino acids: CASSPMGAGGYNEQFF. For the CDR3, the DNA is TGTGCCAGCAGCCCAATGGGGGCGGGAGGCTACAATGAGCAGTTCTTC.

This clone was picked up one time. The chain links TRBV3-1 (or the pseudogene TRBV3-2) to TRBJ2-7, with 7 bases fitting TRBD1. With V trimmed by 3 bases and J by 3 bases, 17 bases remained unmatched. The CDR3 has 18 residues. Germline CDR1 is LGHDT and CDR2 is YNNKEL (reference sequence). CDR3 residues: CASSHGDSQSTRYYEQYF. The CDR3 DNA reads as TGTGCCAGCAGCCACGGGGACAGCCAGTCGACCAGATACTACGAGCAGTACTTC.

The rearrangement links TRBV27 to TRBJ2-7; 7 nucleotides line up with TRBD2. The germline V gene has CDR1 MNHEY and CDR2 SMNVEV (reference sequence). The CDR3 runs to 14 residues. After removal of 3 bases from V and 0 bases from J, the junction contained 2 bases not matched to a gene. The CDR3 sequence is CASSFGGSSYEQYF. CDR3 in DNA: TGTGCCAGCAGTTTCGGCGGGAGCTCCTACGAGCAGTACTTC.

The rearrangement joins TRBV5-1 to TRBJ1-3; D is possibly TRBD1 (6 bases). V lost 0 bases to trimming and J lost 3 bases, with 7 bases between them. The CDR3 runs 14 residues. Germline loops: CDR1 SGHRS, CDR2 YFSETQ. The CDR3 coding sequence is TGCGCCAGCAGCTTGGACAGGGTTGGAAACACCATATATTTT. It is translated as CASSLDRVGNTIYF.

This sequence joins TRBV12-3 or TRBV12-4 and TRBJ1-2; a weak D match, TRBD1 (5 bases). This CDR3 has 12 amino acids. Trimming pared 5 bases from V and 7 bases from J, leaving 11 bases between. The CDR3 DNA reads TGTGCCAGCAGTGGGCGGGGGGTTGGCTACACCTTC. Translation gives CASSGRGVGYTF.

This clone has a single count. The chain carries TRBV6-5 and TRBJ2-2; D remains unclear. The V and J ends lost 6 bases and 0 bases respectively, with 11 bases between them. Germline V gene data show CDR1 as MNHEY and CDR2 as SVGAGI. The CDR3 runs 15 residues. The CDR3 protein is CASRPVVANTGELFF. CDR3 in DNA: TGTGCCAGCAGACCCGTCGTAGCGAACACCGGGGAGCTGTTTTTT.

J is TRBJ1-1 and V is TRBV19, with D possibly matching TRBD1 (5 bases). The germline V gene encodes CDR1 LNHDA and CDR2 SQIVND (reference sequence). Trimming removed 3 bases from V and 0 bases from J, with 14 bases in between. The CDR3 runs to 16 residues. The CDR3 region has the DNA TGTGCCAGTAGTATTAATCAGGGTTCCGTGAACACTGAAGCTTTCTTT. This codes for CASSINQGSVNTEAFF.

The CDR3 DNA reads TGTGCCAGCAGCTTGTTTTCGGGGGGGCCTAGGGCAGATACGCAGTATTTT. Its protein is CASSLFSGGPRADTQYF. V and J are TRBV5-6 and TRBJ2-3, with TRBD2 identical over 8 bases. The CDR3 loop spans 17 amino acids. In germline, CDR1 is SGHDT, CDR2 YYEEEE. Trimming took 1 base from V and 4 from J; bases not matched to a gene: 11.

V is TRBV7-2 and J is TRBJ2-5; 9 bases align to TRBD2. The trim removed 5 bases at V and 5 bases at J, leaving 12 bases unmatched. CDR1 SGHTA and CDR2 FQGNSA come from the germline V gene. CDR3 size: 16 residues. CDR3 in amino acids: CASSIGAGGPAETQYF. In DNA form, the CDR3 reads TGTGCCAGCAGCATTGGGGCGGGAGGGCCGGCGGAGACCCAGTACTTC. Looking up the rest from reference TRBV7-2 and TRBJ2-5 gives the full variable domain: GAGVSQSPSNKVTEKGKDVELRCDPISGHTALYWYRQSLGQGLEFLIYFQGNSAPDKSGLPSDRFSAERTGGSVSTLTIQRTQQEDSAVYLCASSIGAGGPAETQYFGPGTRLLVL.

The V call is TRBV10-3, the J call TRBJ2-1, with 13 bases lining up with TRBD2. V dropped 5 bases and J dropped 9; count of bases not matched to a gene: 7. Germline V CDR1 and CDR2: ENHRY, SYGVKD. This CDR3 comprises 15 residues. CDR3 sequence: CAISRTSGSIGEQFF. The DNA for the CDR3 is TGTGCCATCAGTAGGACTAGCGGGAGCATTGGTGAGCAGTTCTTC.

This chain uses TRBV6-5 with TRBJ2-5, with D perhaps TRBD1 (6 bases). V dropped 6 bases and J dropped 7 bases, with 15 bases sitting between them. The CDR3 covers 13 residues. Germline CDR1 is MNHEY and CDR2 is SVGAGI. CDR3 sequence: CASRKQGIGTQYF. CDR3 bases: TGTGCCAGCAGGAAACAGGGTATAGGGACCCAGTACTTC.

The table lists this clone with a few counts. The chain couples TRBV3-1 (or the pseudogene TRBV3-2) to TRBJ2-3, with D unclear. The germline V gene has CDR1 LGHDT and CDR2 YNNKEL (reference sequence). This CDR3 has 13 amino acids. The V and J ends lost 1 base and 3 bases respectively, with 5 bases between them. The CDR3 reads CASSQVGTDTQYF. As DNA, the CDR3 is TGTGCCAGCAGCCAAGTCGGGACAGATACGCAGTATTTT.

The gene calls are TRBV5-5 and TRBJ1-2; tentative D call: TRBD1 (6 bases). The CDR3 runs to 13 residues. Trimming removed 0 bases at V and 7 bases at J, with 10 bases between. Per the germline V gene, CDR1 is SGHKS and CDR2 is YYEKEE (reference sequence). Written as DNA, the CDR3 is TGTGCCAGCAGCTTGGACAGGGTTATTGGCTACACCTTC. Translating it yields CASSLDRVIGYTF. Filled out from reference TRBV5-5 and TRBJ1-2, the complete variable domain reads DAGVTQSPTHLIKTRGQQVTLRCSPISGHKSVSWYQQVLGQGPQFIFQYYEKEERGRGNFPDRFSARQFPNYSSELNVNALLLGDSALYLCASSLDRVIGYTFGSGTRLTVV.

The V gene is TRBV18, the J gene TRBJ2-7; a possible D gene is TRBD1 (5 bases). CDR1 and CDR2 from the germline V gene are KGHSH and LQKENI. Trimming shortened V by 2 bases and J by 1 base, and 9 bases separated the two germline ends. CDR3 length: 14 amino acids. CDR3 DNA sequence: TGTGCCAGCTCACCAGGGGCCGGATCCTACGAGCAGTACTTC. Amino acid sequence: CASSPGAGSYEQYF.

The chain is built from TRBV2 and TRBJ2-1, with D possibly TRBD1 on 5 matching bases. With 1 base removed from V and 7 bases from J, the gap between germline ends came to 14 bases. Germline V gene data show CDR1 as SNHLY and CDR2 as FYNNEI. CDR3 size: 15 residues. CDR3 sequence reads: CASSEGPGSGNEQFF. The CDR3 bases are TGTGCCAGCAGTGAAGGGCCAGGGTCAGGGAATGAGCAGTTCTTC. Drawing the rest from reference TRBV2 and TRBJ2-1, the complete variable domain is EPEVTQTPSHQVTQMGQEVILRCVPISNHLYFYWYRQILGQKVEFLVSFYNNEISEKSEIFDDQFSVERPDGSNFTLKIRSTKLEDSAMYFCASSEGPGSGNEQFFGPGTRLTVL.

The V gene is TRBV24-1, the J gene TRBJ2-3; D might be TRBD1 (5 bases). Germline CDR1 reads KGHDR; CDR2 reads SFDVKD. Trimming took off 4 bases at V and 3 bases at J, with 22 bases between the two ends. CDR3 length: 18 amino acids. The CDR3 nucleotides read TGTGCCACCAGTGACCCCTCCCCGGGCAGGGTGAAAACAGATACGCAGTATTTT. Protein product: CATSDPSPGRVKTDTQYF.